The 26 T cell receptor beta chains presented below share a single source sample, sequenced in a study of radiation and T cells in renal cell carcinoma. Treatment indicated: 15 Gy SBRT to primary tumor, nephrectomy 4 weeks later. The assay was immunoSEQ multiplex PCR, and TCRdb's table has in-frame clones only and misses some. The sample records about 22,000 clones, more than 45% being singletons. Sequenced material: tumor tissue, taken from a patient whose treatment included radiotherapy and nephrectomy. Receptors originate from a woman in her 50s with renal cell carcinoma.

In its sample, this clone is medium-sized. V and J are TRBV18 and TRBJ1-1; tentative D call: TRBD1 (5 bases). Germline V gene lookup returns CDR1 KGHSH and CDR2 LQKENI. The V gene lost 5 bases and the J gene lost 4 bases, with 14 bases spanning the gap. CDR3 length: 14 residues. This CDR3 reads CASSAAGGSTEAFF. The CDR3 coding sequence is TGTGCCAGCTCAGCGGCTGGGGGGAGCACTGAAGCTTTCTTT.

This chain uses TRBV5-6 with TRBJ2-7; 11 bases match TRBD2. This CDR3 is built from 14 residues. CDR1 SGHDT and CDR2 YYEEEE come from the germline V gene. Losses at the gene ends were 6 bases for V and 6 bases for J; bases not matched to a gene: 8. The CDR3 loop reads CASIYRTSGGEQYF. In nucleotides, the CDR3 is TGTGCCAGCATTTACCGCACTAGCGGGGGCGAGCAGTACTTC.

This chain joins TRBV30 and TRBJ2-7; 10 bases are shared with TRBD1. Looked up from germline, CDR1 is GTSNPN and CDR2 is SVGIG (reference sequence). After removal of 3 bases from V and 0 bases from J, the junction contained 2 bases not matched to a gene. The CDR3 is 14 amino acids. CDR3 region: CAWRGQGISYEQYF. CDR3 DNA sequence: TGTGCCTGGAGGGGACAGGGGATCTCCTACGAGCAGTACTTC. Filled out from reference TRBV30 and TRBJ2-7, the complete variable domain reads SQTIHQWPATLVQPVGSPLSLECTVEGTSNPNLYWYRQAAGRGLQLLFYSVGIGQISSEVPQNLSASRPQDRQFILSSKKLLLSDSGFYLCAWRGQGISYEQYFGPGTRLTVT.

Comment on this clone: Other nucleotide sequences from this sample produce the same CDR3. DNA of the CDR3: TGTGCCAGCTCACCACCCAGCTACGAGCAGTACTTC. This sequence encodes CASSPPSYEQYF. The chain carries TRBV18 and TRBJ2-7; no clear D gene. CDR3 size: 12 residues. The germline V gene encodes CDR1 KGHSH and CDR2 LQKENI. V shed 0 bases and J shed 3 bases, with 3 bases lying between them.

The genes are TRBV2 and TRBJ1-4; 9 positions match TRBD1. CDR1 is SNHLY, CDR2 FYNNEI, per germline. The junction had 7 bases not matched to a gene; V was cut back by 5 bases and J by 6 bases. The CDR3 is 15 residues long. The CDR3 reads CASSIIRTGDEKLFF. CDR3 DNA: TGTGCCAGCAGTATAATCAGGACAGGGGATGAAAAACTGTTTTTT.

The rearrangement joins TRBV5-6 to TRBJ2-7; D possibly corresponds to TRBD1 (6 bases). The CDR3 runs 15 residues. The V gene lost 1 base and the J gene lost 3 bases, with 14 bases spanning the gap. Germline V gene sequence: CDR1 SGHDT, CDR2 YYEEEE. The CDR3: CASSLKPGHDYEQYF. CDR3 nucleotide sequence: TGTGCCAGCAGCTTGAAACCGGGACACGACTACGAGCAGTACTTC.

This chain uses TRBV21-1 with TRBJ1-6. TRBV21-1 is noted as a pseudogene. The CDR3 sequence is 13 residues long. CDR3: CASSRTGNSPLHF. In nucleotides, the CDR3 is TGTGCCAGCAGCAGGACGGGGAATTCACCCCTCCACTTT.

This clone was detected many times. The CDR3 DNA is TGTGCCAGCTCGCCGGGACAGAGTAATGAAAAACTGTTTTTT. It translates to CASSPGQSNEKLFF. The chain uses TRBV18 and TRBJ1-4; 7 positions match TRBD1. V shed 6 bases and J 4 bases; nucleotides not matched to a gene: 5. This CDR3 contains 14 residues. Germline loops: CDR1 KGHSH, CDR2 LQKENI.

The V and J genes are TRBV19 and TRBJ1-4; no definite D call. Germline-derived CDR1 and CDR2 are LNHDA and SQIVND (reference sequence). There are 14 residues in the CDR3. V was shortened by 3 bases and J by 5 bases, with 10 bases between the two germline ends. The CDR3 sequence: CASSIGQENEKLFF. In DNA form, the CDR3 reads TGTGCCAGTAGTATCGGGCAGGAAAATGAAAAACTGTTTTTT.

This chain links TRBV4-1 with TRBJ2-5, with a weak D call TRBD2 (6 bases). This CDR3 is built from 13 residues. CDR1 and CDR2 from the germline V gene are MGHRA and YSYEKL. With 8 bases removed from V and 7 bases from J, the gap between germline ends came to 17 bases. CDR3 nucleotide sequence: TGCGCCAGCCGGGGTGCGGGGAATCGGACCCAGTACTTC. Translated, it gives CASRGAGNRTQYF.

The chain couples TRBV12-5 to TRBJ2-5, with 7 nucleotides matching TRBD1. Unmatched junction bases numbered 0, after V lost 1 base and J lost 1 base. CDR3 length: 14 residues. CDR1 is LGHNT, CDR2 FRNRAP, per germline. Here the CDR3 reads CASGLGTGQETQYF. For the CDR3, the DNA is TGTGCTAGTGGTTTGGGGACAGGCCAAGAGACCCAGTACTTC.

Written as DNA, the CDR3 is TGCGCCAGCAGCGCGGGCGAAGCGCGTGGCATTCAGTACTTC. Protein product: CASSAGEARGIQYF. The chain is built from TRBV5-1 and TRBJ2-4; tentative D call: TRBD2 (5 bases). Germline V gives CDR1 SGHRS, CDR2 YFSETQ. The CDR3 loop spans 14 amino acids. V was pared by 4 bases and J by 9 bases, with 17 bases between.

This chain links TRBV6-5 with TRBJ1-2, with no clear D. The CDR3 has 14 residues. Trimming stripped 10 bases from V and 7 bases from J, with 22 bases between. Germline CDR1 is MNHEY and CDR2 is SVGAGI. The CDR3 DNA reads as TGTGCCATTTATTCCGGGTCTACGTTTGGTGGCTACACCTTC. Translated, it gives CAIYSGSTFGGYTF.

The J gene is TRBJ2-1, the V gene TRBV27, with TRBD1 matching 10 bases. Germline V lookup: CDR1 MNHEY, CDR2 SMNVEV (reference sequence). V was clipped by 5 bases and J by 9 bases; unmatched bases: 4. The CDR3 runs 13 residues. The CDR3: CASSDRGHGEQFF. DNA for the CDR3: TGTGCCAGCAGTGACAGGGGGCACGGTGAGCAGTTCTTC.

This clone has just a few counts. The chain links TRBV7-2 to TRBJ1-2, with no clear D. Deletions cut 0 bases from V and 2 bases from J, with 7 bases between. This CDR3 contains 14 residues. Germline V gene lookup returns CDR1 SGHTA and CDR2 FQGNSA. This CDR3 reads CASSLARQNYGYTF. The CDR3 nucleotides read TGTGCCAGCAGCTTAGCCCGGCAGAACTATGGCTACACCTTC.

This clone has only one observation. CDR3 sequence (DNA): TGCGCCAGCAGCCAATCGTCTGGAAACACCATATATTTT. Protein sequence: CASSQSSGNTIYF. The chain uses TRBV4-3 and TRBJ1-3; unclear D gene. The germline V gene encodes CDR1 LGHNA and CDR2 YSLEER. This CDR3 has 13 residues. V shed 2 bases and J shed 1 base, with 3 bases lying between them.

The chain recombines TRBV19 with TRBJ1-6; D might be TRBD1 (6 bases). Germline V CDR1 and CDR2: LNHDA, SQIVND (reference sequence). V lost 5 bases to trimming and J lost 0 bases, with 14 bases between them. The CDR3 contains 17 residues. The CDR3 DNA is TGTGCCAGTAGTGCCCTACAGGGCGTCTCCTATAATTCACCCCTCCACTTT. Residues: CASSALQGVSYNSPLHF.

This clone has only a few counts. V and J are TRBV6-6 and TRBJ1-2; D is possibly TRBD1 (6 bases). V lost 7 bases and J 5 bases, leaving 14 bases between the germline ends. Germline V CDR1 and CDR2: MNHNY, SVGAGI (reference sequence). This CDR3 is 13 amino acids long. The CDR3 loop is CASTYPGAYGYTF. The DNA of the CDR3 is TGTGCCAGCACCTACCCGGGGGCATATGGCTACACCTTC.

The rearrangement links TRBV9 to TRBJ1-5; maybe TRBD1 (6 bases). The CDR3 consists of 15 residues. Trimming cost V 2 bases and J 0 bases, with 9 bases left between them. Germline loops: CDR1 SGDLS, CDR2 YYNGEE. As DNA, the CDR3 is TGTGCCAGCAGCGTGGGGGGCAATAGCAATCAGCCCCAGCATTTT. Translated: CASSVGGNSNQPQHF.

By its share, this clone is medium-sized. The V call is TRBV5-1, the J call TRBJ1-1; D possibly corresponds to TRBD1 (5 bases). The V gene lost 0 bases and the J gene lost 5 bases, with 20 bases spanning the gap. CDR1 SGHRS and CDR2 YFSETQ come from the germline V gene. This CDR3 has 17 residues. CDR3 DNA: TGCGCCAGCAGCTTGGAACGCAGGGCCAAAGTAGGGACTGAAGCTTTCTTT. Protein product: CASSLERRAKVGTEAFF. The entire variable domain, with the rest obtained from reference TRBV5-1 and TRBJ1-1, is as follows: KAGVTQTPRYLIKTRGQQVTLSCSPISGHRSVSWYQQTPGQGLQFLFEYFSETQRNKGNFPGRFSGRQFSNSRSEMNVSTLELGDSALYLCASSLERRAKVGTEAFFGQGTRLTVV.

This clone was picked up a small number of times. The genes are TRBV6-1 and TRBJ1-2; no definite D call. The V gene's germline CDR1 is MNHNS and CDR2 SASEGT. V lost 2 bases to trimming and J lost 5 bases, with 12 bases between them. This CDR3 is built from 14 residues. The CDR3 spells CASSENEGWYGYTF. The CDR3, as DNA: TGTGCCAGCAGTGAAAATGAGGGTTGGTATGGCTACACCTTC.

Only a few counts were recorded for this clone. The chain links TRBV5-8 to TRBJ2-5; tentative D call: TRBD2 (7 bases). CDR3 length equals 16 residues. Trimming removed 5 bases at V and 4 bases at J, with 21 bases between. The germline V gene has CDR1 SGHTS and CDR2 YDEGEE. CDR3 sequence: CASSSTYGQRGETQYF. The CDR3 region has the DNA TGTGCCAGCAGTTCTACTTACGGACAGCGGGGAGAGACCCAGTACTTC.

The DNA of the CDR3 is TGTGCCAGCACAATAGGAACCCACACTGAAGCTTTCTTT. Translation gives CASTIGTHTEAFF. The V and J genes are TRBV5-6 and TRBJ1-1; no clear D gene. This CDR3 has 13 residues. Germline CDR1 SGHDT, CDR2 YYEEEE. V lost 6 bases to trimming and J lost 3 bases, with 12 bases between them.

This chain joins TRBV4-3 and TRBJ1-4; 8 bases agree with TRBD1. This CDR3 has 15 amino acids. From germline, CDR1 is LGHNA and CDR2 YSLEER. After removal of 2 bases from V and 8 bases from J, the junction contained 7 bases not matched to a gene. The CDR3 is CASSQRTGSWEKLFF. DNA for the CDR3: TGCGCCAGCAGCCAACGGACAGGGTCGTGGGAAAAACTGTTTTTT.

V usage is TRBV19 and J usage is TRBJ1-1, with 8 bases matching TRBD1. J gave up 7 bases and V 8 bases, and 12 bases lay outside the gene matches. The CDR3 has 14 amino acids. CDR1 is LNHDA, CDR2 SQIVND, per germline (reference sequence). The DNA for the CDR3 is TGTGCCAGTTTGGGACAGGAGGGAACCGGTGAAGCTTTCTTT. Translated: CASLGQEGTGEAFF.

This clone has at least ten counts. The chain employs TRBV2 and TRBJ1-1; TRBD1 might be the D (5 bases). This CDR3 region has 17 residues. The ends were cut back, 2 bases at V and 4 bases at J, with 20 bases in the middle. The germline V gene encodes CDR1 SNHLY and CDR2 FYNNEI. CDR3 in amino acids: CASSEQGTSSLFTEAFF. Written as DNA, the CDR3 is TGTGCCAGCAGTGAACAAGGGACCTCATCCCTTTTCACTGAAGCTTTCTTT.